A selection of T cell receptor beta chains follows, all from one sample in a study of T cell repertoires in cytomegalovirus infection. TCRdb processed the reads anew with MiXCR; each CDR3 protein has one entry. Of 230,000 or so distinct CDR3 sequences in the sample, roughly two fifths were seen once. These receptors are not linked to any known antigen. The sequencing here drew on CD8+ T cells from cultured PBMCs, taken from culture after CMV antigen stimulation. These receptors came from a human donor in good health (CMV status not recorded). Some clones in this sample may be carry-over from other donors' samples. Both conserved end residues are part of each CDR3. The D gene is left open where the match is weak. Clone size is shown for a subset of rows, as once, few, many or a class of expanded clone.

j_call cdr3_length v_call d_call clone_size cdr3_aa cdr3_nt
TRBJ2-7 14 TRBV19 - - CAISFEGLGYEQYF TGTGCCATTAGTTTCGAAGGACTGGGCTACGAGCAGTACTTC
TRBJ2-5 15 TRBV7-3 TRBD2 few CASSEGLAGEETQYF TGTGCCAGCAGCGAGGGCCTAGCGGGGGAAGAGACCCAGTACTTC
TRBJ2-1 16 TRBV28 TRBD2 - CASSFSSGGTYNEQFF TGTGCCAGCAGTTTTAGTAGCGGGGGTACCTACAATGAGCAGTTCTTC
TRBJ2-3 14 TRBV6-4 - many CASSDSIGTDTQYF TGTGCCAGCAGTGACTCGATAGGAACAGATACGCAGTATTTT
TRBJ2-1 15 TRBV7-3 TRBD2 few CASRLGTSVHNEQFF TGTGCCAGCAGGCTCGGGACTAGCGTTCACAATGAGCAGTTCTTC
TRBJ2-7 14 TRBV7-6 - many CASSPATGSYEQYF TGTGCCAGCAGCCCAGCGACGGGCTCCTACGAGCAGTACTTC
TRBJ1-4 16 TRBV19 - - CASSDRTMGQNEKLFF TGTGCCAGTAGTGACCGCACCATGGGGCAAAATGAAAAACTGTTTTTT
TRBJ2-1 11 TRBV11-2 - many CASSVRNEQFF TGTGCCAGCAGCGTAAGAAATGAGCAGTTCTTC
TRBJ2-2 16 TRBV4-1 - few CASSQDLQGGSGELFF TGCGCCAGCAGCCAAGATTTACAGGGAGGATCCGGGGAGCTGTTTTTT
TRBJ2-1 14 TRBV5-6 - - CASSRRTVYNEQFF TGTGCCAGCAGCAGAAGGACAGTTTACAATGAGCAGTTCTTC
TRBJ2-3 15 TRBV9 TRBD2 - CASSIETSGGDTQYF TGTGCCAGCAGCATCGAGACTAGCGGGGGGGATACGCAGTATTTT
TRBJ1-3 16 TRBV10-1 - - CQHILGLPYSGNTIYF TGCCAGCACATTTTGGGTTTACCTTACTCTGGAAACACCATATATTTT
TRBJ2-3 15 TRBV5-5 - - CASSLLGASTDTQYF TGTGCCAGCAGCTTGCTTGGGGCTAGCACAGATACGCAGTATTTT
TRBJ2-5 15 TRBV7-9 - few CASSLRDFNQETQYF TGTGCCAGCAGCTTAAGGGACTTCAATCAAGAGACCCAGTACTTC
TRBJ2-1 16 TRBV6-6 - - CASSFSSLRSDNEQFF TGTGCCAGCAGTTTCTCCTCCCTGAGATCTGACAATGAGCAGTTCTTC
TRBJ2-7 14 TRBV28 TRBD1 - CASSRTGQFYEQYF TGTGCCAGCAGTCGAACGGGACAGTTCTACGAGCAGTACTTC
TRBJ1-4 15 TRBV28 TRBD1 - CASSLLQGLSEKLFF TGTGCCAGCAGTTTATTACAGGGGTTGAGTGAAAAACTGTTTTTT
TRBJ2-7 15 TRBV27 - - CASSLAIGGTYEQYF TGTGCCAGCAGTTTAGCGATCGGCGGAACCTACGAGCAGTACTTC
TRBJ1-6 12 TRBV7-9 - - CASSATINPLHF TGTGCCAGCAGCGCCACGATTAATCCCCTCCACTTT
TRBJ2-2 17 TRBV6-1 TRBD1 many CASRAGQGGANTGELFF TGTGCCAGCAGGGCGGGACAGGGGGGAGCGAACACCGGGGAGCTGTTTTTT
TRBJ2-5 16 TRBV18 TRBD2 few CASSPETSGSGETQYF TGTGCCAGCTCACCCGAGACTAGCGGGAGTGGAGAGACCCAGTACTTC
TRBJ2-2 16 TRBV5-1 TRBD1 - CASSLEGGGGTGELFF TGCGCCAGCAGCTTGGAAGGGGGCGGTGGCACCGGGGAGCTGTTTTTT
TRBJ1-2 15 TRBV28 - - CASSGAGEYNYGYTF TGTGCCAGCAGCGGGGCAGGGGAATATAACTATGGCTACACCTTC
TRBJ1-5 13 TRBV19 - few CASRWSSNQPQHF TGTGCCAGCCGGTGGTCTAGCAATCAGCCCCAGCATTTT
TRBJ2-7 14 TRBV28 TRBD2 - CASRRGGSSYEQYF TGTGCCAGCAGGCGGGGGGGAAGCTCCTACGAGCAGTACTTC
TRBJ1-2 11 TRBV27 - - CASSDGREATF TGTGCCAGCAGCGATGGTAGGGAGGCCACCTTC
TRBJ2-1 14 TRBV12-3/TRBV12-4 TRBD1 few CASSPQTGVDEQFF TGTGCCAGCAGTCCACAGACAGGGGTAGATGAGCAGTTCTTC
TRBJ2-1 14 TRBV7-9 - few CASSLGTEYNEQFF TGTGCCAGCAGCTTAGGAACAGAATACAATGAGCAGTTCTTC
TRBJ2-7 15 TRBV25-1 TRBD1 - CASSRDRADSGEQYF TGTGCCAGCAGTCGAGACAGGGCCGACTCGGGCGAGCAGTACTTC
TRBJ2-7 16 TRBV14 - few CASSPRQGQSIYEQYF TGTGCCAGCAGCCCGCGGCAGGGGCAATCAATCTACGAGCAGTACTTC
TRBJ2-2 15 TRBV27 TRBD2 - CASSSGLAGAGELFF TGTGCCAGCAGTTCGGGACTAGCGGGGGCCGGGGAGCTGTTTTTT
TRBJ2-7 12 TRBV7-2 - many CASSLDLYEQYF TGTGCCAGCAGCCTTGACTTGTACGAGCAGTACTTC
TRBJ2-1 16 TRBV7-6 TRBD2 - CASSGSSGSSYNEQFF TGTGCCAGCAGCGGCTCTAGCGGGAGCTCCTACAATGAGCAGTTCTTC
TRBJ2-3 18 TRBV7-9 TRBD2 few CASRNDSGRASGTDTQYF TGTGCCAGCAGGAATGACAGCGGGAGGGCCTCCGGCACAGATACGCAGTATTTT
TRBJ2-7 13 TRBV27 - - CASSSRGGYEQYF TGTGCCAGCAGTTCGCGAGGGGGCTACGAGCAGTACTTC
TRBJ1-2 17 TRBV12-3/TRBV12-4 - - CASSLGPSGRADYGYTF TGTGCCAGCAGTTTAGGGCCGTCGGGACGGGCCGACTATGGCTACACCTTC
TRBJ2-7 14 TRBV7-2 - - CASSQAVQVHEQYF TGTGCAAGCAGCCAAGCGGTCCAGGTACACGAGCAGTACTTC
TRBJ2-1 14 TRBV19 - few CASSISLSYNEQFF TGTGCCAGTAGTATCTCCCTCTCCTACAATGAGCAGTTCTTC
TRBJ2-5 15 TRBV4-1 - - CASSQVKLSPETQYF TGCGCCAGCAGCCAAGTAAAACTATCTCCGGAGACCCAGTACTTC
TRBJ2-1 13 TRBV6-2/TRBV6-3 - few CASSYSAYNEQFF TGTGCCAGCAGTTACTCCGCTTACAATGAGCAGTTCTTC
TRBJ1-4 17 TRBV11-2 TRBD1 - CASSSTPAGTGREKLFF TGTGCCAGCAGCTCAACCCCAGCTGGGACAGGACGAGAAAAACTGTTTTTT
TRBJ2-7 17 TRBV6-2/TRBV6-3 - - CASRAHLITPPRYEQYF TGTGCCAGCAGGGCGCATCTCATCACACCCCCGCGCTACGAGCAGTACTTC
TRBJ1-1 12 TRBV7-9 - - CASSSDGDEAFF TGTGCCAGCAGCAGTGACGGGGACGAAGCTTTCTTT
TRBJ2-5 16 TRBV12-3/TRBV12-4 - - CASSYGAGGAQENQYF TGTGCCAGCAGTTACGGGGCTGGGGGTGCCCAAGAGAACCAGTACTTC
TRBJ2-7 13 TRBV15 - - CATSASRTNEQYF TGTGCCACCAGCGCCAGTAGGACTAACGAGCAGTACTTC
TRBJ1-1 13 TRBV10-3 - few CAFKGDGNTEAFF TGTGCCTTCAAAGGGGACGGGAACACTGAAGCTTTCTTT
TRBJ2-2 16 TRBV7-2 - - CASSFSVRGNTGELFF TGTGCCAGCAGCTTCTCGGTTCGCGGTAACACCGGGGAGCTGTTTTTT
TRBJ2-7 17 TRBV27 - few CASSLTGSNPISYEQYF TGTGCCAGCAGTCTAACAGGCTCGAACCCCATTTCCTACGAGCAGTACTTC
TRBJ2-1 16 TRBV7-3 - - CASSPPGTKDRDEQFF TGTGCCAGCAGCCCCCCCGGGACAAAGGATCGAGATGAGCAGTTCTTC
TRBJ2-7 14 TRBV11-2 TRBD2 few CASSLGRGYYEQYF TGTGCCAGCAGCTTGGGGCGGGGGTACTACGAGCAGTACTTC
TRBJ2-7 16 TRBV7-6 TRBD1 many CASSLASEGGYYEQYF TGTGCCAGCAGCTTAGCGTCGGAAGGGGGCTACTACGAGCAGTACTTC
TRBJ1-1 15 TRBV27 - - CASADRDTPNTEAFF TGTGCCAGCGCCGATAGGGACACCCCGAACACTGAAGCTTTCTTT
TRBJ1-1 15 TRBV7-2 - - CASSLDGALEAGAFF TGTGCCAGCAGCTTAGACGGTGCACTCGAGGCGGGAGCTTTCTTT
TRBJ2-7 15 TRBV12-3/TRBV12-4 - few CASSPRTARAYEQYF TGTGCCAGCAGTCCTCGGACAGCCCGCGCTTACGAGCAGTACTTC
TRBJ1-5 17 TRBV20-1 - once CSARLPLTGLAYQPQHF TGCAGTGCTAGATTACCCCTTACAGGGCTGGCCTATCAGCCCCAGCATTTT
TRBJ2-7 16 TRBV7-4 - many CASSTGQIRPNYEQYF TGTGCCAGCAGCACAGGACAGATAAGACCAAACTACGAGCAGTACTTC
TRBJ2-7 14 TRBV5-6 - - CVSSKGRFAYEQYF TGTGTCAGCAGCAAAGGGAGGTTCGCGTACGAGCAGTACTTC